This passage covers 30 T cell receptor beta chains from one sample sequenced in a study of shared clonotypes between healthy human individuals. TCRdb's copy holds only in-frame clones and misses some; the assay was immunoSEQ multiplex PCR. The data contain some 2.4 million clones, 93% of them singletons. The specimen was naive CD4+ T cells from PBMCs. Noted subset: CD45RA+ positively selected. The receptor set was obtained from a young man in good health. Some clones in this sample may be carry-over from other donors' samples.

The V call is TRBV2, the J call TRBJ1-1; tentative D call: TRBD1 (5 bases). Per germline, CDR1 SNHLY and CDR2 FYNNEI. This CDR3 is 14 amino acids long. V was clipped by 4 bases and J by 3 bases, with 12 bases between them. The CDR3 DNA is TGTGCCAGCAGTGCCAGGGCCGGGGACACTGAAGCTTTCTTT. Translated, it gives CASSARAGDTEAFF.

V and J are TRBV7-9 and TRBJ1-2; the D gene is possibly TRBD1 (6 bases). The CDR3 contains 15 residues. Germline assignment: CDR1 SEHNR and CDR2 FQNEAQ (reference sequence). The V gene lost 5 bases and the J gene lost 0 bases, with 13 bases spanning the gap. CDR3 sequence: CASSDWDISNYGYTF. The CDR3 DNA reads TGTGCCAGCAGCGATTGGGACATTTCTAACTATGGCTACACCTTC.

On this clone: Other DNA sequences of this sample code for an identical CDR3. The J gene is TRBJ2-7, the V gene TRBV5-4, with D uncertain. The CDR3 is made up of 11 amino acids. V was pared by 1 base and J by 4 bases, with 3 bases between. The germline V gene has CDR1 SGHNT and CDR2 YYREEE (reference sequence). The CDR3 bases are TGTGCCAGCAGCTTGTATTACGAGCAGTACTTC. Translated: CASSLYYEQYF.

Notes on this clone: Additional DNA sequences in this sample encode the identical CDR3. The CDR3 DNA follows: TGTGCCAGCAGAGTCACCGGGGCCAACGTCCTGACTTTC. It is translated as CASRVTGANVLTF. This chain joins TRBV27 and TRBJ2-6, with D unresolved. V dropped 6 bases and J dropped 4 bases, with 7 bases sitting between them. Looked up from germline, CDR1 is MNHEY and CDR2 is SMNVEV (reference sequence). The CDR3 is 13 residues long.

The chain is built from TRBV19 and TRBJ2-1; D gene unclear. Germline V gives CDR1 LNHDA, CDR2 SQIVND (reference sequence). CDR3 length: 14 amino acids. V was trimmed by 7 bases and J by 8 bases, leaving 18 bases between them. CDR3 nucleotide sequence: TGTGCCAGTAATCGGACCGGACCCCGGGATGAGCAGTTCTTC. This sequence encodes CASNRTGPRDEQFF.

Comments on this clone: Distinct nucleotide sequences in the sample also encode this CDR3. The J gene is TRBJ2-1, the V gene TRBV5-4; the D gene could be TRBD1 or TRBD2 (5 bases each). Germline loops: CDR1 SGHNT, CDR2 YYREEE (reference sequence). This CDR3 has 14 residues. V lost 1 base, J lost 4 bases, and 9 bases lay in between. CDR3 in DNA: TGTGCCAGCAGCTTGTCAGGGAGTTACAATGAGCAGTTCTTC. It translates to CASSLSGSYNEQFF.

This clone was observed a few times. This CDR3 is also generated by other DNA sequences in the sample. The rearrangement uses TRBV4-1 and TRBJ1-4; D is undetermined. Between the trimmed V and J ends, which lost 0 bases and 8 bases, there was a span of 13 bases. This CDR3 contains 15 residues. Germline V lookup: CDR1 MGHRA, CDR2 YSYEKL. The CDR3 DNA follows: TGCGCCAGCAGCCAAGAAGGAACGGGAGGGGAAAAACTGTTTTTT. This translates into CASSQEGTGGEKLFF.

This clone was detected only once. J is TRBJ2-1 and V is TRBV21-1; the D segment call TRBD2 is taken from the table without a DNA check. TRBV21-1 has pseudogene status. The CDR3 totals 12 residues. The CDR3 coding sequence is TGTGCCAGCCGCGGGAGGGCCAATGAGCAGTTCTTC. Amino acids: CASRGRANEQFF.

The chain is built from TRBV7-9 and TRBJ2-7, with 10 bases that match TRBD1. The V gene end was trimmed by 1 base and the J gene end by 2 bases; junction bases not matched to a gene: 2. This CDR3 has 15 residues. CDR1 is SEHNR, CDR2 FQNEAQ, per germline (reference sequence). CDR3 in amino acids: CASSLGTGGTYEQYF. The CDR3 coding sequence is TGTGCCAGCAGCTTAGGGACAGGGGGTACCTACGAGCAGTACTTC.

V gene TRBV11-2 combines with J gene TRBJ1-2, with 7 bases fitting TRBD1. The V gene end was trimmed by 5 bases and the J gene end by 1 base; junction bases not matched to a gene: 7. This CDR3 spans 15 amino acids. Per germline, CDR1 SGHAT and CDR2 FQNNGV. In DNA form, the CDR3 reads TGTGCCAGCAGCCTCCCCGGGACAGTTAACTATGGCTACACCTTC. Its protein is CASSLPGTVNYGYTF. Variable domain in full (rest from reference TRBV11-2 and TRBJ1-2): EAGVAQSPRYKIIEKRQSVAFWCNPISGHATLYWYQQILGQGPKLLIQFQNNGVVDDSQLPKDRFSAERLKGVDSTLKIQPAKLEDSAVYLCASSLPGTVNYGYTFGSGTRLTVV.

V is TRBV28 and J is TRBJ2-1; 11 nucleotides match TRBD2. CDR3 length equals 15 residues. The trim removed 5 bases at V and 7 bases at J, leaving 7 bases unmatched. CDR1 and CDR2 from the germline V gene are MDHEN and SYDVKM. The CDR3 here is CASSPLAGGVNEQFF. For the CDR3, the DNA is TGTGCCAGCAGTCCATTAGCGGGAGGGGTAAATGAGCAGTTCTTC.

V usage is TRBV6-5 and J usage is TRBJ2-7, with TRBD1 matching over 7 bases. The CDR3 is 13 residues long. V shed 5 bases and J 3 bases; nucleotides not matched to a gene: 4. Germline values: CDR1 MNHEY, CDR2 SVGAGI. In nucleotides, the CDR3 is TGTGCCAGCAGTCCCGACAGGGTCTACGAGCAGTACTTC. Protein sequence: CASSPDRVYEQYF.

The rearrangement uses TRBV25-1 and TRBJ2-1; weak D call: TRBD1 (7 bases). The CDR3 runs 13 residues. Per the germline V gene, CDR1 is MGHDK and CDR2 is SYGVNS. Trimming removed 4 bases at V and 6 bases at J, with 10 bases between. The CDR3 loop reads CASSVQGGNEQFF. The CDR3 region has the DNA TGTGCCAGCAGTGTTCAGGGGGGCAATGAGCAGTTCTTC.

The chain couples TRBV7-3 to TRBJ1-1; D is perhaps TRBD1 (6 bases). Between the trimmed V and J ends, which lost 3 bases and 4 bases, there was a span of 12 bases. Looked up from germline, CDR1 is SGHTA and CDR2 is FQGTGA. This CDR3 has 14 residues. CDR3 protein: CASSLGTTGTEAFF. The CDR3 DNA reads as TGTGCCAGCAGCTTGGGGACAACCGGCACTGAAGCTTTCTTT.

About this clone itself: This sample also contains other DNA sequences that code for the same CDR3. The rearrangement joins TRBV18 to TRBJ2-3, with no clear D. The CDR3 sequence is 12 residues long. The ends were cut back, 6 bases at V and 4 bases at J, with 8 bases in the middle. CDR1 and CDR2 (germline): KGHSH, LQKENI. CDR3 sequence: CASSPGADTQYF. DNA for the CDR3: TGTGCCAGCTCGCCAGGAGCAGATACGCAGTATTTT.

This chain connects TRBV14 to TRBJ2-7; 7 bases are shared with TRBD1. CDR3 length equals 16 residues. The V segment lost 3 bases and the J segment 2 bases; nucleotides outside the gene matches: 10. Germline CDR1 is SGHDN and CDR2 is FVKESK. The CDR3, as DNA: TGTGCCAGCAGCCAGACAGGGCCCCGTTCCCCCTACGAGCAGTACTTC. Protein: CASSQTGPRSPYEQYF.

The chain joins TRBV6-1 to TRBJ2-7, with D possibly being TRBD2 (5 bases). The V end was cut by 6 bases, the J end by 5 bases, with 17 bases between. Germline lookup yields CDR1 MNHNS and CDR2 SASEGT. The CDR3 has 14 amino acids. This CDR3 reads CASRLAISRDEQYF. The CDR3 bases are TGTGCCAGCAGGCTAGCTATCTCGAGGGACGAGCAGTACTTC.

J is TRBJ2-7 and V is TRBV5-1; 8 positions match TRBD2. Germline V gene data show CDR1 as SGHRS and CDR2 as YFSETQ. The CDR3 runs to 17 residues. Unmatched junction bases numbered 12, after V lost 2 bases and J lost 2 bases. The CDR3 DNA follows: TGCGCCAGCAGCTTATCTCTAGCGGGCGGGTGGGCCTACGAGCAGTACTTC. It encodes CASSLSLAGGWAYEQYF.

This chain joins TRBV28 and TRBJ1-2; the D is unclear. Germline CDR1 is MDHEN and CDR2 is SYDVKM. The CDR3 extends over 13 amino acids. Deletions cut 4 bases from V and 8 bases from J, with 14 bases between. In DNA, the CDR3 is TGTGCCAGCAGTTCAGATCGATGGTGGGGCTACACCTTC. The encoded protein is CASSSDRWWGYTF.

This chain joins TRBV5-1 and TRBJ2-3; maybe TRBD2 (5 bases). Germline lookup yields CDR1 SGHRS and CDR2 YFSETQ. The CDR3 is 15 amino acids. Trimming removed 3 bases from V and 0 bases from J, with 11 bases in between. The CDR3 region is CASSSERTSTDTQYF. DNA for the CDR3: TGCGCCAGCAGCTCGGAAAGGACTAGCACAGATACGCAGTATTTT.

The chain joins TRBV10-3 to TRBJ2-1, with 8 bases aligning to TRBD2. V shed 6 bases and J 10 bases; nucleotides not matched to a gene: 11. The CDR3 is 14 residues long. In germline, CDR1 is ENHRY, CDR2 SYGVKD. The chain's CDR3 is CAIRAGTRGEEQFF. The CDR3 DNA follows: TGTGCCATCAGAGCCGGGACTAGGGGAGAGGAGCAGTTCTTC.

Turning to this clone: This specimen includes other DNA sequences encoding the same CDR3. This chain uses TRBV14 with TRBJ2-7, with 7 bases lining up with TRBD1. The CDR3 has 13 amino acids. The ends lost 4 bases at V and 4 bases at J; junction bases unmatched: 4. Germline CDR1 SGHDN, CDR2 FVKESK. The CDR3 reads CASSPSGGYEQYF. CDR3 nucleotides: TGTGCCAGCAGCCCTTCAGGGGGTTACGAGCAGTACTTC.

V usage is TRBV9 and J usage is TRBJ2-1; TRBD2 matches 9 bases. From germline, CDR1 is SGDLS and CDR2 YYNGEE. V trimming: 3 bases; J trimming: 4 bases; junction bases outside the gene matches: 2. This CDR3 is 14 amino acids long. For the CDR3, the DNA is TGTGCCAGCAGCGAGACTAGCGGATACAATGAGCAGTTCTTC. This sequence encodes CASSETSGYNEQFF.

This sequence joins TRBV11-2 and TRBJ2-1; TRBD1 might be the D (5 bases). Between the trimmed V and J ends, which lost 2 bases and 6 bases, there was a span of 20 bases. Germline V gene lookup returns CDR1 SGHAT and CDR2 FQNNGV. This CDR3 region has 17 residues. In DNA form, the CDR3 reads TGTGCCAGCAGCTTATATTTTCTAGGGCAGGGAAGCAATGAGCAGTTCTTC. It yields the protein CASSLYFLGQGSNEQFF.

The V and J genes are TRBV7-9 and TRBJ2-7; tentatively, D is TRBD1 (6 bases). Between the trimmed V and J ends, which lost 4 bases and 5 bases, there was a span of 15 bases. The germline V gene has CDR1 SEHNR and CDR2 FQNEAQ (reference sequence). There are 14 residues in the CDR3. Here the CDR3 reads CASSSSRDINEQYF. The DNA of the CDR3 is TGTGCCAGCAGCTCGTCCCGGGACATAAACGAGCAGTACTTC.

This sequence joins TRBV2 and TRBJ2-7, with D perhaps assigned TRBD1 or TRBD2 (5 bases each). Trimming shortened V by 4 bases and J by 6 bases, and 10 bases separated the two germline ends. Germline CDR1 SNHLY, CDR2 FYNNEI. CDR3 length: 12 residues. The CDR3 nucleotides read TGTGCCAGCAGTGTTTCGGGGACCGAGCAGTACTTC. Its protein is CASSVSGTEQYF.

In this sample, this clone turned up once. The rearrangement uses TRBV10-1 and TRBJ2-7, with TRBD2 as a possible D gene (5 bases). The CDR3 has 16 amino acids. V lost 0 bases and J 3 bases, leaving 15 bases between the germline ends. CDR1 and CDR2 (germline): WNHNN, SYGVQD (reference sequence). The CDR3 nucleotides are TGCGCCAGCAGTGAGTCGACTCGGGAATCACTCTACGAGCAGTACTTC. Translated: CASSESTRESLYEQYF.

This chain links TRBV11-2 with TRBJ2-7; TRBD2 aligns across 7 bases. V lost 2 bases, J lost 5 bases, and 6 bases stayed unmatched. CDR3 size: 14 residues. From germline, CDR1 is SGHAT and CDR2 FQNNGV. CDR3 nucleotides: TGTGCCAGCAGCTTAACTCTAGCGGTCGACGAGCAGTACTTC. This gives the protein CASSLTLAVDEQYF.

This clone was found once. The J gene is TRBJ1-2, the V gene TRBV27; D ambiguous. The CDR3 is made up of 14 amino acids. Germline CDR1 and CDR2: MNHEY and SMNVEV (reference sequence). Between the trimmed V and J ends, which lost 3 bases and 3 bases, there was a span of 11 bases. CDR3 sequence: CASSFLWSDYGYTF. The CDR3 bases are TGTGCCAGCAGTTTCCTTTGGTCCGACTATGGCTACACCTTC.

This chain joins TRBV5-6 and TRBJ2-1; D possibly corresponds to TRBD1 (6 bases). Trimming shortened V by 3 bases and J by 9 bases, and 22 bases separated the two germline ends. This CDR3 contains 16 residues. CDR1 and CDR2 (germline): SGHDT, YYEEEE. The CDR3: CASSWGHPGDDSEQFF. The CDR3 DNA is TGTGCCAGCAGCTGGGGACACCCCGGCGACGACAGTGAGCAGTTCTTC. Looking up the rest from reference TRBV5-6 and TRBJ2-1 gives the full variable domain: DAGVTQSPTHLIKTRGQQVTLRCSPKSGHDTVSWYQQALGQGPQFIFQYYEEEERQRGNFPDRFSGHQFPNYSSELNVNALLLGDSALYLCASSWGHPGDDSEQFFGPGTRLTVL.